The 24 T cell receptor beta chains listed next were all sequenced from one sample in a study of blood T cell repertoires in COVID-19. Measured with immunoSEQ multiplex PCR; TCRdb has only the in-frame clones, and not every one. The data hold about 210,000 clones, with around 83% observed a single time. The sequenced material came from peripheral blood. The receptors shown here come from a woman aged 45-65 years with acute or convalescent COVID-19.

This rearrangement joins TRBV2 to TRBJ2-1, with D tentatively TRBD1 (6 bases). This CDR3 comprises 13 residues. V was pared by 10 bases and J by 8 bases, with 18 bases between. The V gene's germline CDR1 is SNHLY and CDR2 FYNNEI. The CDR3 coding sequence is TGTGCCACCTCCGTGTTAAGACAGGATGAGCAGTTCTTC. Encoded protein: CATSVLRQDEQFF.

The rearrangement uses TRBV5-1 and TRBJ2-1; perhaps TRBD2 as D (6 bases). Trimming shortened V by 5 bases and J by 10 bases, and 16 bases separated the two germline ends. This CDR3 spans 13 amino acids. Germline CDR1 is SGHRS and CDR2 is YFSETQ. Here the CDR3 DNA reads TGCGCCAGCAGTTATACCCCGGAGGGCGAGCAGTTCTTC. Translation gives CASSYTPEGEQFF. Variable domain in full (rest from reference TRBV5-1 and TRBJ2-1): KAGVTQTPRYLIKTRGQQVTLSCSPISGHRSVSWYQQTPGQGLQFLFEYFSETQRNKGNFPGRFSGRQFSNSRSEMNVSTLELGDSALYLCASSYTPEGEQFFGPGTRLTVL.

This chain joins TRBV28 and TRBJ2-7; TRBD2 agrees at 8 bases. Unmatched junction bases numbered 4, after V lost 6 bases and J lost 0 bases. Germline-derived CDR1 and CDR2 are MDHEN and SYDVKM. The CDR3 is 14 amino acids. As DNA, the CDR3 is TGTGCCAGCAGCTACGGGGGGGCCTCCTACGAGCAGTACTTC. Translation gives CASSYGGASYEQYF.

The chain joins TRBV20-1 to TRBJ2-5; 11 bases align to TRBD2. Germline CDR1 is DFQATT and CDR2 is SNEGSKA (reference sequence). Unmatched junction bases numbered 13, after V lost 5 bases and J lost 5 bases. This CDR3 is built from 16 residues. The CDR3 region is CSARGYSGRAEETQYF. As DNA, the CDR3 is TGCAGTGCTCGTGGATATAGCGGGAGGGCCGAGGAGACCCAGTACTTC.

This sequence joins TRBV28 and TRBJ2-3, with TRBD2 matching over 7 bases. CDR3 length: 14 residues. The germline V gene has CDR1 MDHEN and CDR2 SYDVKM. J lost 4 bases, V lost 5 bases, and 6 bases had no gene match. The CDR3 reads CASSQGTNSDTQYF. The DNA of the CDR3 is TGTGCCAGCAGTCAAGGGACTAACTCAGATACGCAGTATTTT.

V gene TRBV2 combines with J gene TRBJ2-2; 10 bases align to TRBD2. V dropped 6 bases and J dropped 6; count of bases not matched to a gene: 7. The CDR3 loop spans 15 amino acids. Germline V gene sequence: CDR1 SNHLY, CDR2 FYNNEI. The CDR3 DNA reads TGTGCCAGCAGGGTCACAGCGGGAGGGGCCGGGGAGCTGTTTTTT. It translates to CASRVTAGGAGELFF.

The rearrangement joins TRBV5-6 to TRBJ2-7; D perhaps matches TRBD1 (6 bases). Germline CDR1 SGHDT, CDR2 YYEEEE. This CDR3 is 13 amino acids long. The V gene lost 1 base and the J gene lost 12 bases, with 17 bases spanning the gap. CDR3 nucleotide sequence: TGTGCCAGCAGCTTGTATTCCACAGGGCATCTGTACTTC. Its translation: CASSLYSTGHLYF.

The J gene is TRBJ1-6, the V gene TRBV5-1; D possibly corresponds to TRBD1 (5 bases). Germline V lookup: CDR1 SGHRS, CDR2 YFSETQ. Trimming removed 4 bases at V and 9 bases at J, with 14 bases between. The CDR3 consists of 14 residues. Here the CDR3 reads CASSPSGGGSPLHF. CDR3 sequence (DNA): TGCGCCAGCAGCCCCAGTGGGGGGGGTTCACCCCTCCACTTT.

The V and J genes are TRBV18 and TRBJ2-7; possibly TRBD2 for D (5 bases). In germline, CDR1 is KGHSH, CDR2 LQKENI. The ends were cut back, 3 bases at V and 6 bases at J, with 9 bases in the middle. This CDR3 contains 12 residues. In nucleotides, the CDR3 is TGTGCCAGCTCACCCCGGGGAAGCGAGCAGTACTTC. This translates into CASSPRGSEQYF.

The CDR3 is CASSGQGDQPQHF. The DNA of the CDR3 is TGTGCCAGCAGTGGACAGGGAGATCAGCCCCAGCATTTT. This chain uses TRBV2 with TRBJ1-5, with 7 bases identical to TRBD1. The CDR3 totals 13 residues. The V segment lost 4 bases and the J segment 5 bases; nucleotides outside the gene matches: 2. In germline, CDR1 is SNHLY, CDR2 FYNNEI.

The rearrangement uses TRBV2 and TRBJ2-5; 9 nucleotides line up with TRBD2. CDR1 and CDR2 from the germline V gene are SNHLY and FYNNEI. Trimming took 6 bases from V and 1 from J; bases not matched to a gene: 6. The CDR3 spans 15 residues. CDR3 nucleotides: TGTGCCAGCAGGGCTAGCGGGGACCCCCAAGAGACCCAGTACTTC. Amino acid sequence: CASRASGDPQETQYF.

The chain is built from TRBV18 and TRBJ1-1, with TRBD1 as a possible D gene (6 bases). The CDR3 covers 15 residues. V lost 3 bases, J lost 5 bases, and 16 bases lay in between. Per the germline V gene, CDR1 is KGHSH and CDR2 is LQKENI. CDR3 nucleotides: TGTGCCAGCTCACCTTCCGGAGGGGGGGGAACTGAAGCTTTCTTT. It specifies CASSPSGGGGTEAFF.

This chain links TRBV24-1 with TRBJ2-2, with TRBD1 identical over 8 bases. The CDR3 is made up of 16 amino acids. Unmatched junction bases numbered 5, after V lost 2 bases and J lost 4 bases. Germline V gene sequence: CDR1 KGHDR, CDR2 SFDVKD. The CDR3 DNA sequence: TGTGCCACCAGTGATTCGGACAGGGCGGGCACCGGGGAGCTGTTTTTT. Protein: CATSDSDRAGTGELFF.

The chain is built from TRBV15 and TRBJ1-2, with D unresolved. The CDR3 runs 18 residues. The germline gives CDR1 LNHNV, CDR2 YYDKDF (reference sequence). V was pared by 2 bases and J by 4 bases, with 23 bases between. The CDR3 DNA follows: TGTGCCACCAGCAGAAAGGGTCCAAGGGCAGCCGGAGGCTATGGCTACACCTTC. Its translation: CATSRKGPRAAGGYGYTF.

This clone was seen just once. V usage is TRBV3-1 (or the pseudogene TRBV3-2) and J usage is TRBJ2-2, with 7 bases that match TRBD2. V dropped 2 bases and J dropped 5; count of bases not matched to a gene: 8. Germline-derived CDR1 and CDR2 are LGHDT and YNNKEL (reference sequence). This CDR3 is 16 amino acids long. CDR3 loop: CASSQYGAGVTGELFF. The CDR3 DNA follows: TGTGCCAGCAGCCAATACGGGGCGGGAGTTACCGGGGAGCTGTTTTTT.

This chain connects TRBV5-1 to TRBJ2-3; D is unclear. Germline-derived CDR1 and CDR2 are SGHRS and YFSETQ. The V end lost 4 bases, the J end lost 5 bases, and 14 bases lay between the germline ends. The CDR3 consists of 14 residues. Here the CDR3 DNA reads TGCGCCAGCAGCCAATTTGTGCAGGAAGATACGCAGTATTTT. Its translation: CASSQFVQEDTQYF.

This chain links TRBV19 with TRBJ1-2; D perhaps matches TRBD1 (5 bases). The CDR3 runs to 15 residues. CDR1 is LNHDA, CDR2 SQIVND, per germline (reference sequence). With 0 bases removed from V and 9 bases from J, the gap between germline ends came to 17 bases. Here the CDR3 DNA reads TGTGCCAGTAGTATAGATACGACAGACTCTGCGAGCTACACCTTC. Translated: CASSIDTTDSASYTF.

This rearrangement joins TRBV5-4 to TRBJ2-3; TRBD2 matches 7 bases. The CDR3 loop spans 16 amino acids. The V and J ends lost 5 bases and 2 bases, in that order; junction bases with no gene match: 11. The V gene's germline CDR1 is SGHNT and CDR2 YYREEE (reference sequence). CDR3 residues: CASRRVGGSYTDTQYF. The CDR3 nucleotides read TGTGCCAGCAGGCGGGTCGGGGGGTCGTACACAGATACGCAGTATTTT.

CDR3: CASGRTAATDTQYF. The CDR3 bases are TGTGCCTCCGGGAGAACGGCGGCCACAGATACGCAGTATTTT. The chain is built from TRBV7-2 and TRBJ2-3; TRBD2 might be the D (6 bases). The germline CDR1 and CDR2 sequences are SGHTA and FQGNSA. The CDR3 has 14 residues. The V and J ends lost 11 bases and 2 bases respectively, with 17 bases between them.

The chain couples TRBV7-6 to TRBJ2-3; TRBD2 matches 12 bases. V lost 1 base, J lost 6 bases, and 2 bases stayed unmatched. Germline V gives CDR1 SGHVS, CDR2 FNYEAQ. The CDR3 has 15 residues. CDR3 coding DNA: TGTGCCAGCAGCTTAGTGGGGACTAGCGGGGATACGCAGTATTTT. Residues: CASSLVGTSGDTQYF.

The gene calls are TRBV6-6 and TRBJ1-1, with 9 bases identical to TRBD1. J lost 3 bases, V lost 5 bases, and 13 bases had no gene match. The germline gives CDR1 MNHNY, CDR2 SVGAGI (reference sequence). This CDR3 has 17 residues. CDR3 nucleotides: TGTGCCAGCAGTCAACCGGGACAGGGACGGTTCGACACTGAAGCTTTCTTT. Amino acid sequence: CASSQPGQGRFDTEAFF.

This chain uses TRBV9 with TRBJ2-1; 10 bases are shared with TRBD1. The CDR3 has 15 residues. Trimming cost V 4 bases and J 6 bases; bases outside gene matches: 7. In germline, CDR1 is SGDLS, CDR2 YYNGEE. The CDR3 sequence: CASSLQGQGVNEQFF. CDR3 sequence (DNA): TGTGCCAGCAGCCTACAAGGACAGGGGGTCAATGAGCAGTTCTTC. The full variable domain, rest sourced from reference TRBV9 and TRBJ2-1, is DSGVTQTPKHLITATGQRVTLRCSPRSGDLSVYWYQQSLDQGLQFLIQYYNGEERAKGNILERFSAQQFPDLHSELNLSSLELGDSALYFCASSLQGQGVNEQFFGPGTRLTVL.

This chain uses TRBV28 with TRBJ1-2; TRBD1 agrees at 8 bases. The germline V gene has CDR1 MDHEN and CDR2 SYDVKM. V was clipped by 1 base and J by 7 bases; unmatched bases: 8. This CDR3 spans 15 amino acids. As DNA, the CDR3 is TGTGCCAGCAGTTTATCCGGACAGGGCTATCTTGGCTACACCTTC. It yields the protein CASSLSGQGYLGYTF.

The chain recombines TRBV10-3 with TRBJ2-3; TRBD2 agrees at 7 bases. V lost 5 bases and J lost 3; bases outside the gene matches: 11. Germline CDR1 reads ENHRY; CDR2 reads SYGVKD. The CDR3 sequence is 16 residues long. The CDR3 DNA reads as TGTGCCATCAGTCAGAAACTAGCGATACAGACAGATACGCAGTATTTT. Its protein is CAISQKLAIQTDTQYF.